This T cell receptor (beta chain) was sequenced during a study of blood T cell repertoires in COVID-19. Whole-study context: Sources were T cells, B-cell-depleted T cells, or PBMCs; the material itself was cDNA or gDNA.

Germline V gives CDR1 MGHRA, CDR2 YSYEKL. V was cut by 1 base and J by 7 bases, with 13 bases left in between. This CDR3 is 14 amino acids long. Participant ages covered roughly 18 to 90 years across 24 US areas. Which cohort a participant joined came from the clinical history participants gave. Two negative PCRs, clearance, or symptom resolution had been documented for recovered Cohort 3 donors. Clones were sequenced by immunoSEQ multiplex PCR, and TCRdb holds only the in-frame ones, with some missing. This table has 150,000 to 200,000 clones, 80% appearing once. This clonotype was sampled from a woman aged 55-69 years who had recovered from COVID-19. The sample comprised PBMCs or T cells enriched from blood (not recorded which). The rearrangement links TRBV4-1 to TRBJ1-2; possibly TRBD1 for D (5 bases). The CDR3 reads CASSQVVTVGGYTF. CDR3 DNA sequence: TGCGCCAGCAGCCAAGTTGTGACAGTGGGTGGCTACACCTTC.